This T cell receptor beta chain was identified in a study of cytomegalovirus exposure and HLA in healthy donors. Germline loops: CDR1 MNHEY, CDR2 SMNVEV (reference sequence). V gave up 3 bases and J gave up 8 bases, with 16 bases separating them. The CDR3 has 15 amino acids. The PCR made use of 60 Vbeta and 13 Jbeta primers. This table comes from immunoSEQ multiplex PCR, and its TCRdb copy is limited to in-frame clones, with some not included. The sample holds more than 70,000 clones; 76% are singletons and the top ten take less than 4%. Sequencing input: PBMCs. The TCR comes from a man aged 35 to 55 in good health and CMV-seronegative. The chain is built from TRBV27 and TRBJ1-4; D perhaps matches TRBD1 (6 bases). CDR3 in DNA: TGTGCCAGCAGTTTGAAACCAGGGGTTGACGAAAAACTGTTTTTT. This translates into CASSLKPGVDEKLFF.